This TCR beta chain was documented in a study of T-cell reconstitution after alpha-beta-depleted transplantation in children. Unique molecular identifiers were incorporated when the TCRbeta library was constructed. One entry per CDR3 protein results from TCRdb running MiXCR on the PCR reads. In the table there are about 540,000 distinct CDR3 sequences, roughly 18% of which are singletons. This clonotype came up a few times. The V and J ends lost 7 bases and 5 bases respectively, with 23 bases between them. The CDR3 runs to 17 residues. This clonotype was obtained from a human donor who donated a stem cell graft to a child with acute lymphoblastic leukemia. The chain couples TRBV12-3 or TRBV12-4 to TRBJ2-2, with D tentatively TRBD2 (7 bases). The sample was PBMCs from the stem cell graft donor, taken from the stem cell graft. CDR3 in DNA: TGTGCCAGCACCAAAGAGGGCAGGGGAGGGTGGACCGGGGAGCTGTTTTTT. Translated: CASTKEGRGGWTGELFF.